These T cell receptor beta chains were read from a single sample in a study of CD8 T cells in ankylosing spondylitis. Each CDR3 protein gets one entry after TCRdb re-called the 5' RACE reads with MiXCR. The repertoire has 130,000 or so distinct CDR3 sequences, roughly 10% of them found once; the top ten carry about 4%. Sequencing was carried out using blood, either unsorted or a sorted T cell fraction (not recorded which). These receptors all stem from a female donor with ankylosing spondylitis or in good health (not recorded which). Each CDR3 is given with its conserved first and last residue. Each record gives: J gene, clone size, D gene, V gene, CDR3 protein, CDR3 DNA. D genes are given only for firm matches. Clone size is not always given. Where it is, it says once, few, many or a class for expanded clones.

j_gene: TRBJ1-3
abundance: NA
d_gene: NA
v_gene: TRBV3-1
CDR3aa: CASSRSGGPGNTIYF
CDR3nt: TGTGCCAGCAGCCGCTCCGGGGGGCCTGGAAACACCATATATTTT

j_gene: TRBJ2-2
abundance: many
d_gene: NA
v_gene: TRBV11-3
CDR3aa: CASSQGGGNKHTGELFF
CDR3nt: TGTGCCAGCAGCCAGGGTGGGGGAAATAAACACACCGGGGAGCTGTTTTTT

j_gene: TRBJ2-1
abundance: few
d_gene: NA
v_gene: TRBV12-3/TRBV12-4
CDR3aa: CASSLGRVYNEQFF
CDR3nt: TGTGCCAGCAGCCTTGGACGGGTCTACAATGAGCAGTTCTTC

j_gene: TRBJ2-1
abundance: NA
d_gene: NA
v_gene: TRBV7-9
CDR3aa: CASSSWVNEQFF
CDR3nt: TGTGCCAGCAGCTCATGGGTCAATGAGCAGTTCTTC

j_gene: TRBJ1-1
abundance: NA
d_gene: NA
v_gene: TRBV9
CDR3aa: CASNVADELITEAFF
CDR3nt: TGTGCCAGCAACGTAGCTGATGAATTGATCACTGAAGCTTTCTTT

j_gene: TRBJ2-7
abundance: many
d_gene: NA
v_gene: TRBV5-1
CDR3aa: CASSLEYEQYF
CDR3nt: TGCGCCAGCAGCTTGGAGTACGAGCAGTACTTC

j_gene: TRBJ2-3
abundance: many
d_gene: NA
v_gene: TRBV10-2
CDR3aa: CASSDPNLGVDTQYF
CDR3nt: TGCGCCAGCAGTGACCCCAATCTCGGGGTTGATACGCAGTATTTT

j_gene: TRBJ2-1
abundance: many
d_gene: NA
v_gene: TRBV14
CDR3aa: CASSQESGGFNEQFF
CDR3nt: TGTGCCAGCAGCCAAGAATCCGGAGGCTTCAATGAGCAGTTCTTC

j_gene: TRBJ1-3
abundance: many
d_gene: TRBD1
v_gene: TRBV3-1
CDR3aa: CASSQQTGLSGNTIYF
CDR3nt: TGTGCCAGCAGCCAACAGACAGGGCTCTCTGGAAACACCATATATTTT

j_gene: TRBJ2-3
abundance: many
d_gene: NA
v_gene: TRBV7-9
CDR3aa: CASSPRGGTDTQYF
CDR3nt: TGTGCCAGCAGCCCCAGGGGGGGGACAGATACGCAGTATTTT

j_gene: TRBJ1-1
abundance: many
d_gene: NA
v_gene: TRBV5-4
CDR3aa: CASSLAPRARNTEAFF
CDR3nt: TGTGCCAGCAGCTTGGCACCTCGGGCAAGGAACACTGAAGCTTTCTTT

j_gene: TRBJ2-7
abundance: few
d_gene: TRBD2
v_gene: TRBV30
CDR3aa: CAWTRTSGSFEQYF
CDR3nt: TGTGCCTGGACCCGGACTAGCGGGAGTTTCGAGCAGTACTTC

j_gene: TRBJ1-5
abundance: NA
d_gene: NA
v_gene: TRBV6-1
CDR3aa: CASSPKGGFNQPQHF
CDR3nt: TGTGCCAGCAGTCCCAAAGGGGGGTTTAATCAGCCCCAGCATTTT

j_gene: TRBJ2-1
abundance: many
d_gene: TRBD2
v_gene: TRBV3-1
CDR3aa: CASSPTSGRDYNEQFF
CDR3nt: TGTGCCAGCAGTCCGACTAGCGGGAGAGATTACAATGAGCAGTTCTTC

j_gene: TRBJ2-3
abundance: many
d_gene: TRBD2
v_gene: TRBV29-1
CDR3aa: CSVVVSGGPTDTQYF
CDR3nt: TGCAGCGTTGTTGTTAGCGGGGGCCCCACAGATACGCAGTATTTT

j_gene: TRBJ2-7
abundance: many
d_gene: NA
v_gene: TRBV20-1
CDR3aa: CSASETTRGSYEQYF
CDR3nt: TGCAGTGCTAGTGAGACAACCCGGGGATCCTACGAGCAGTACTTC

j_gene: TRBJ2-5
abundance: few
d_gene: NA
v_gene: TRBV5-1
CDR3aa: CASSLGATDKETQYF
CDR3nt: TGCGCCAGCAGCTTGGGGGCGACAGATAAAGAGACCCAGTACTTC

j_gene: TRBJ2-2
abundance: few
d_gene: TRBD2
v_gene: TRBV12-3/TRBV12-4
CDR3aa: CASSLGLVASGELFF
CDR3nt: TGTGCCAGCAGCCTCGGACTAGTTGCGTCCGGGGAGCTGTTTTTT

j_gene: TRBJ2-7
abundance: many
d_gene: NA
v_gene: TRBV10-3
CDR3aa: CAISTSYEQYF
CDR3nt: TGTGCCATCAGTACTTCCTACGAGCAGTACTTC

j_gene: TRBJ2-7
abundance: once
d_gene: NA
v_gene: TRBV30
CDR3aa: CAWGPGLGSGEQYF
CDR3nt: TGTGCCTGGGGTCCTGGACTGGGTTCTGGCGAGCAGTACTTC

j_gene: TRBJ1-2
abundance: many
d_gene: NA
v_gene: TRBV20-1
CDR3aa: CSATGPTLYTNYGYTF
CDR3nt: TGCAGTGCTACTGGACCGACTCTCTACACTAACTATGGCTACACCTTC

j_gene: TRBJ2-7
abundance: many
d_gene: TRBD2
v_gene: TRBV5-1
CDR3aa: CASSLVREGYEQYF
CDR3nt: TGCGCCAGCAGCTTGGTTCGGGAGGGTTACGAGCAGTACTTC

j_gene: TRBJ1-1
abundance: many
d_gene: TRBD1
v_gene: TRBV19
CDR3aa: CASTKDPGTVVRAFF
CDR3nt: TGTGCCAGTACTAAAGACCCCGGGACAGTGGTTCGGGCTTTCTTT

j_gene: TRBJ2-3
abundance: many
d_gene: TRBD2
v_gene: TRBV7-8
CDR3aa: CASSSAGGPLYF
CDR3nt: TGTGCCAGCAGCTCAGCGGGGGGGCCCCTGTATTTT

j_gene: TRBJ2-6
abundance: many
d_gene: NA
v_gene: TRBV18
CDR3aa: CASFSTGANVLTF
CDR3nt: TGTGCCAGCTTTTCGACTGGGGCCAACGTCCTGACTTTC

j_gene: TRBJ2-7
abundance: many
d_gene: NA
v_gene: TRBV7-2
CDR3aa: CASSPQGSISEQYF
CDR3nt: TGTGCCAGCAGCCCGCAAGGCTCCATCAGCGAGCAGTACTTC

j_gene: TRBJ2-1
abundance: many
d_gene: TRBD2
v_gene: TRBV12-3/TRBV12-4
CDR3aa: CASSLRGRDEQFF
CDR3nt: TGTGCCAGCAGTTTAAGAGGGAGGGATGAGCAGTTCTTC

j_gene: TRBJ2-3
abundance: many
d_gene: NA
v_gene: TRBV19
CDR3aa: CASSPGHQTDTQYF
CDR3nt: TGTGCCAGTAGCCCGGGACACCAGACAGATACGCAGTATTTT

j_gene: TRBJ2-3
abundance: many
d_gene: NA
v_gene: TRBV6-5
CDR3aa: CASSSSLRGTRTDTQYF
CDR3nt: TGTGCCAGCAGTTCCTCCCTTAGAGGGACCCGCACAGATACGCAGTATTTT

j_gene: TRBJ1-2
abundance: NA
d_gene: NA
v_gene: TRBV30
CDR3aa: CAWSVRPPSYGYTF
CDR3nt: TGTGCCTGGAGTGTAAGGCCACCGAGCTATGGCTACACCTTC

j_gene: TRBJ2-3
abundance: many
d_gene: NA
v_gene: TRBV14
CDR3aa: CASSLIGGPFSDTQYF
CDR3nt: TGTGCCAGCAGCCTTATTGGAGGGCCGTTTTCGGATACGCAGTATTTT

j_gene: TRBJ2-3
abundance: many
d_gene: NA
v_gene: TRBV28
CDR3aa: CASSRSGLTDTQYF
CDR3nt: TGTGCCAGCAGTAGGAGCGGACTCACAGATACGCAGTATTTT

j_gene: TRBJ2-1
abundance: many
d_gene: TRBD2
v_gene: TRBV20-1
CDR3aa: CSAHPSGSLANEQFF
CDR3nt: TGCAGTGCTCATCCGAGCGGGAGTTTAGCGAATGAGCAGTTCTTC

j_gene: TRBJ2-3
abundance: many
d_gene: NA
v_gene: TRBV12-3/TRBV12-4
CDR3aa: CASSLEVQTDTQYF
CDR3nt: TGTGCCAGCAGTTTGGAGGTACAGACAGATACGCAGTATTTT

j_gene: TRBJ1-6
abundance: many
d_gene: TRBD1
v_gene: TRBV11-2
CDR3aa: CASSTQNAGGSPLHF
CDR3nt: TGTGCCAGCAGCACGCAGAACGCAGGGGGTTCACCCCTCCACTTT

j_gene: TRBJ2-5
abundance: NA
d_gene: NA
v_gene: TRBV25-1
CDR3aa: CASSEYRGERETQYF
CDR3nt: TGTGCCAGCAGTGAATACAGGGGTGAAAGGGAGACCCAGTACTTC

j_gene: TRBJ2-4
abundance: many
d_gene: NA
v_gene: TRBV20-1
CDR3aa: CSALDIAKNIQYF
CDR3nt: TGCAGTGCTCTGGACATAGCCAAAAACATTCAGTACTTC

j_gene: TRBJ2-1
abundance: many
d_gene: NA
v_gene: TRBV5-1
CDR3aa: CASSYWGAPPGEQFF
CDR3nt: TGCGCCAGCAGCTATTGGGGGGCGCCTCCTGGAGAGCAGTTCTTC

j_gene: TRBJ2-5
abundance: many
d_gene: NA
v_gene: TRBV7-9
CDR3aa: CASSFLSGQKETQYF
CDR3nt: TGTGCCAGCAGCTTCCTTTCTGGACAAAAAGAGACCCAGTACTTC

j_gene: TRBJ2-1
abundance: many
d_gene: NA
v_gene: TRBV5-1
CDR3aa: CASSLAGSWDEQFF
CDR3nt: TGCGCCAGCAGCTTGGCCGGAAGTTGGGATGAGCAGTTCTTC

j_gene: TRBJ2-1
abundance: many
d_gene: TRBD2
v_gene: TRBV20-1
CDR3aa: CSARFGGSSYNEQFF
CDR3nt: TGCAGTGCTAGATTCGGGGGGAGCTCCTACAATGAGCAGTTCTTC

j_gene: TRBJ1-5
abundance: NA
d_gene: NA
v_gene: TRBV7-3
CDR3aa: CASSPDYNQPQHF
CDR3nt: TGTGCCAGCAGCCCTGATTACAATCAGCCCCAGCATTTT

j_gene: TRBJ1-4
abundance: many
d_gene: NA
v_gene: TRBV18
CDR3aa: CASSPMAANEKLFF
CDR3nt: TGTGCCAGCTCACCTATGGCAGCGAATGAAAAACTGTTTTTT

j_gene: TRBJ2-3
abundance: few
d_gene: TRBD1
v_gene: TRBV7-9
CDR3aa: CASSTRGAGGGTDTQYF
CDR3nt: TGTGCCAGCAGCACCCGCGGGGCAGGGGGCGGCACAGATACGCAGTATTTT

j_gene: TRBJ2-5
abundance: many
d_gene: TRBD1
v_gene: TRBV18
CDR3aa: CASSPWTGSYQETQYF
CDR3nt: TGTGCCAGCTCACCATGGACAGGGTCGTACCAAGAGACCCAGTACTTC

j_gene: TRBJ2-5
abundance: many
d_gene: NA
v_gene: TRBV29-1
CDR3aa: CSVRRGQETQYF
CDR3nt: TGCAGCGTTAGGAGGGGGCAAGAGACCCAGTACTTC

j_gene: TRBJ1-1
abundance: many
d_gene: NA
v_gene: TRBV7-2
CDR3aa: CASSPYVNTEAFF
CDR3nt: TGTGCCAGCAGCCCTTATGTGAACACTGAAGCTTTCTTT

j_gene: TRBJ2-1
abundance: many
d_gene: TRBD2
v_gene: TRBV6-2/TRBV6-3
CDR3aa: CASSYSGTTLHNEQFF
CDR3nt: TGTGCCAGCAGTTACTCAGGGACTACCCTACACAATGAGCAGTTCTTC

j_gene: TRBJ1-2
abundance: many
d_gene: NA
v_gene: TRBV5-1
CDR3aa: CASSFGTPSPNYGYTF
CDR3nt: TGCGCCAGCAGCTTTGGGACACCCTCGCCTAACTATGGCTACACCTTC

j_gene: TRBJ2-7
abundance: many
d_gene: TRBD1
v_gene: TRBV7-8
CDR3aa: CASSTGGLTYEQYF
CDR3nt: TGTGCCAGCAGTACAGGGGGCCTTACCTACGAGCAGTACTTC

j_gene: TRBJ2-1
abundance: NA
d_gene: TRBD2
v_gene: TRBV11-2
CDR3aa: CASSLVARVSGRNNEQFF
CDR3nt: TGTGCCAGCAGCTTAGTAGCGAGGGTTAGCGGGAGGAACAATGAGCAGTTCTTC

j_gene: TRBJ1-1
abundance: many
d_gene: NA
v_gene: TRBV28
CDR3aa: CASSAGTEAFF
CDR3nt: TGTGCCAGCAGCGCGGGGACTGAAGCTTTCTTT

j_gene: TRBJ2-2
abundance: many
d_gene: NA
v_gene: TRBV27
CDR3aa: CASSLSAFGAGPNTGELFF
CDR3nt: TGTGCCAGCAGTTTATCTGCGTTCGGGGCAGGGCCGAACACCGGGGAGCTGTTTTTT

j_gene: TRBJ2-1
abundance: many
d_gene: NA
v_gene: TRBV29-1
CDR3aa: CSVENRGEQFF
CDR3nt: TGCAGCGTTGAAAACCGCGGTGAGCAGTTCTTC

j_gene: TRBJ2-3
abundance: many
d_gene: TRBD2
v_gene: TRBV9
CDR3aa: CASSVELAVDTQYF
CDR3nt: TGTGCCAGCAGCGTAGAACTAGCGGTAGATACGCAGTATTTT

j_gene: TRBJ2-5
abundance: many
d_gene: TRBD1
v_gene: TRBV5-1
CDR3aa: CASRPGTGGETQYF
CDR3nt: TGCGCCAGCAGGCCTGGGACAGGGGGTGAGACCCAGTACTTC

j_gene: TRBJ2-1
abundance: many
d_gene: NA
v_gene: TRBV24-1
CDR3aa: CATSDLRRGDEQFF
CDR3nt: TGTGCCACCAGTGATTTGCGCAGGGGCGATGAGCAGTTCTTC

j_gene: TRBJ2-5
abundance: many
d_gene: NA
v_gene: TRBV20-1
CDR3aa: CSAREGARLQETQYF
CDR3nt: TGCAGTGCTAGAGAGGGAGCCCGGTTGCAAGAGACCCAGTACTTC

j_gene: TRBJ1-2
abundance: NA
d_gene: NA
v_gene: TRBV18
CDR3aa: CASSPLQRGGYTF
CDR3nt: TGTGCCAGCTCACCATTACAGAGAGGTGGCTACACCTTC